The 2 T cell receptor beta chains reported below all come from one sample, sequenced in a study of blood T cell repertoires in COVID-19. Here immunoSEQ multiplex PCR was the method, and the copy in TCRdb shows in-frame clones only, minus some. The profile shows around 200,000 clones, about 83% of them singletons. Sequenced: peripheral blood. The receptors were gathered from a woman aged 45-65 years with acute or convalescent COVID-19.

This rearrangement joins TRBV20-1 to TRBJ2-5; D remains unclear. CDR3 size: 16 residues. V was cut by 3 bases and J by 1 base, with 18 bases left in between. CDR1 is DFQATT and CDR2 is SNEGSKA in the germline V gene (reference sequence). The DNA of the CDR3 is TGCAGTGCTAGTAAGGTTCAGCGCACAAGCCAAGAGACCCAGTACTTC. This gives the protein CSASKVQRTSQETQYF.

This clone appeared a single time. This chain links TRBV10-3 with TRBJ2-5; a possible D gene is TRBD2 (6 bases). The CDR3 length is 16 residues. V lost 0 bases and J 7 bases, leaving 18 bases between the germline ends. Per the germline V gene, CDR1 is ENHRY and CDR2 is SYGVKD. CDR3: CAISESLLADEGTQYF. The CDR3 nucleotides are TGTGCCATCAGTGAGTCTTTACTAGCCGACGAGGGGACCCAGTACTTC.